These T cell receptor beta chains were read from a single sample in a study of cytomegalovirus exposure and HLA in healthy donors. Using immunoSEQ multiplex PCR, the repertoire was profiled, and TCRdb retains in-frame clones only, with some absent. The sample contains more than 90,000 clones, 70% to 80% of which appear only once. The sequenced material came from PBMCs. The receptors here all came from a man over 45 in good health and CMV-seropositive. CDR3s include the opening cysteine and the closing phenylalanine or tryptophan. The order of the fields is D gene, V gene, J gene, CDR3 length, clone size, CDR3 protein, CDR3 DNA. D genes are given only for firm matches. For some rows the clone size is stated as once, few or many, or as a class when expanded; others skip it.

NA,TRBV6-1,TRBJ1-1,15,few,CASSELTGGAGEAFF,TGTGCCAGCAGTGAACTCACGGGGGGGGCTGGTGAAGCTTTCTTT
TRBD1,TRBV19,TRBJ1-5,16,NA,CASTIRGRNSNQPQHF,TGTGCCAGTACCATAAGGGGGCGAAATAGCAATCAGCCCCAGCATTTT
NA,TRBV5-5,TRBJ2-5,13,few,CASILGVGETQYF,TGTGCCAGCATCCTAGGGGTGGGAGAGACCCAGTACTTC
NA,TRBV6-6,TRBJ2-1,13,NA,CASGRTGSNEQFF,TGTGCCAGCGGGAGAACAGGGAGCAATGAGCAGTTCTTC
NA,TRBV5-4,TRBJ1-2,15,NA,CASSLWTAYNYGYTF,TGTGCCAGCAGCTTGTGGACAGCTTATAACTATGGCTACACCTTC